These 3 T cell receptor beta chains share one sample of origin, sequenced in a study of blood T cell repertoires in COVID-19. Repertoires were generated with immunoSEQ multiplex PCR, while TCRdb's copy carries only in-frame clones and drops some. The table includes more than 200,000 clones, approximately 90% detected once. Sequenced sample: peripheral blood. The origin of the receptors is a woman in her thirties or forties who had recovered from COVID-19.

The genes are TRBV5-6 and TRBJ1-3; tentatively, D is TRBD1 (6 bases). The CDR3 runs 14 residues. The V end lost 0 bases, the J end lost 4 bases, and 8 bases lay between the germline ends. Germline CDR1 and CDR2: SGHDT and YYEEEE. The CDR3 DNA follows: TGTGCCAGCAGCTTGGAAGGGGGAGGAAACACCATATATTTT. It encodes CASSLEGGGNTIYF.

This chain uses TRBV11-2 with TRBJ2-3; possible D gene TRBD2, 6 bases. CDR3 length equals 18 residues. The germline CDR1 and CDR2 sequences are SGHAT and FQNNGV. V was pared by 0 bases and J by 0 bases, with 16 bases between. This CDR3 reads CASSLDLGGKTSTDTQYF. The DNA for the CDR3 is TGTGCCAGCAGCTTAGATCTTGGCGGGAAGACTAGCACAGATACGCAGTATTTT.

The V and J genes are TRBV9 and TRBJ2-2, with 12 bases identical to TRBD2. The ends lost 3 bases at V and 6 bases at J; junction bases unmatched: 3. The germline V gene encodes CDR1 SGDLS and CDR2 YYNGEE. The CDR3 contains 15 residues. For the CDR3, the DNA is TGTGCCAGCAGCGCAGGGACTAGCGGGCCCGGGGAGCTGTTTTTT. Translating gives CASSAGTSGPGELFF.